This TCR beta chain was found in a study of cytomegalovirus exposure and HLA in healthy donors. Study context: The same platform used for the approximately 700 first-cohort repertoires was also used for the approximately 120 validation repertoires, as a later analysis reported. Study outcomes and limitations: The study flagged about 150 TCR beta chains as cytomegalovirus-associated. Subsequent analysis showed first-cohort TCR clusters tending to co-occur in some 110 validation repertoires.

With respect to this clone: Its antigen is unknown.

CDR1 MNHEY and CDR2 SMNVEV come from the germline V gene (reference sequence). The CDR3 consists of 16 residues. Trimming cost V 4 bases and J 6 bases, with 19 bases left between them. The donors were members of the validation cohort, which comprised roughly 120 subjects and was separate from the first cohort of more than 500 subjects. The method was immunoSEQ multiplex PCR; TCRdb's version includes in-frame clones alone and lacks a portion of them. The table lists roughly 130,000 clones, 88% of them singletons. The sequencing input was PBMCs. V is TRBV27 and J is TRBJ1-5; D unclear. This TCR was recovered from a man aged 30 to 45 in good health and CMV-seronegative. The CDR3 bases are TGTGCCAGCAGTTCCCGGGCCTCCGGAGAGGGTCAGCCCCAGCATTTT. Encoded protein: CASSSRASGEGQPQHF.